A single sample gave rise to the 23 T cell receptor beta chains below, sequenced in a study of T cells after yellow fever vaccination. TCRdb ran MiXCR on the 5' RACE reads and lists one entry per CDR3 protein. The sample carries 300,000 to 400,000 distinct CDR3 sequences, roughly 10% recorded once. The sequences come from CD4+ T cells sorted from PBMCs, collected 45 days after the yellow fever booster vaccination. These receptors all stem from a man aged 18-30 years who received the YFV17D yellow fever vaccine.

This clonotype occurred many times. The CDR3 is CASRGLRVHTDTQYF. The CDR3 DNA reads TGTGCCAGCAGGGGTCTCAGGGTCCACACAGATACGCAGTATTTT. V usage is TRBV11-2 and J usage is TRBJ2-3; the D gene is possibly TRBD1 (5 bases). Trimming left V 6 bases short and J 2 bases short, with 15 bases between. The CDR3 is made up of 15 amino acids. Germline CDR1 is SGHAT and CDR2 is FQNNGV.

The rearrangement joins TRBV7-9 to TRBJ2-3; 12 nucleotides align to TRBD2. The germline CDR1 and CDR2 sequences are SEHNR and FQNEAQ (reference sequence). V was pared by 5 bases and J by 4 bases, with 4 bases of the junction left unmatched. The CDR3 runs to 15 residues. The CDR3 DNA follows: TGTGCCAGCAGCCGGAGGACTAGCGGGGCAGATACGCAGTATTTT. This translates into CASSRRTSGADTQYF.

Ten or more counts support this clonotype. The chain employs TRBV20-1 and TRBJ2-3; no clear D gene. Germline CDR1 and CDR2: DFQATT and SNEGSKA (reference sequence). V lost 1 base and J lost 6, with 8 bases in between. This CDR3 is built from 12 residues. This CDR3 is CSARVSSDTQYF. The CDR3 coding sequence is TGCAGTGCTAGAGTTTCTTCGGATACGCAGTATTTT.

This chain joins TRBV6-1 and TRBJ2-7, with 8 bases aligning to TRBD1. Germline trimming cut 5 bases from V and 6 bases from J; bases unmatched to any gene: 6. The CDR3 covers 13 residues. CDR1 MNHNS and CDR2 SASEGT come from the germline V gene. The CDR3 DNA sequence: TGTGCCAGCAGTCACCGGACAGGGCGCGAGCAGTACGTC. Translated: CASSHRTGREQYV.

The V gene is TRBV18, the J gene TRBJ2-5; D might be TRBD1 (6 bases). This CDR3 is built from 14 residues. V was trimmed by 0 bases and J by 4 bases, leaving 9 bases between them. Germline CDR1 reads KGHSH; CDR2 reads LQKENI. The CDR3 DNA is TGTGCCAGCTCACCACCGCCCAGGGGAGAGACCCAGTACTTC. This sequence encodes CASSPPPRGETQYF.

This clonotype occurred a few times. J is TRBJ2-4 and V is TRBV2, with D maybe TRBD1 (6 bases). The germline V and J ends were trimmed by 6 bases and 0 bases, with 9 bases remaining between them. CDR1 and CDR2 from the germline V gene are SNHLY and FYNNEI. The CDR3 length is 14 residues. The chain's CDR3 is CASRRTEAKNIQYF. The CDR3 DNA is TGTGCCAGCAGGAGGACAGAAGCCAAAAACATTCAGTACTTC.

This chain uses TRBV30 with TRBJ2-2; TRBD2 might be the D (7 bases). The CDR3 is made up of 15 amino acids. Deletions cut 2 bases from V and 6 bases from J, with 16 bases between. Germline CDR1 GTSNPN, CDR2 SVGIG (reference sequence). The CDR3 region is CAWSWGGGVAGELFF. CDR3 DNA: TGTGCCTGGAGTTGGGGAGGGGGAGTAGCCGGGGAGCTGTTTTTT.

The CDR3 loop is CASRKGQVATEAFF. DNA for the CDR3: TGTGCCAGCAGAAAGGGACAGGTTGCCACTGAAGCTTTCTTT. The chain is built from TRBV12-3 or TRBV12-4 and TRBJ1-1, with 8 bases aligning to TRBD1. The CDR3 extends over 14 amino acids. V trimming: 6 bases; J trimming: 4 bases; junction bases outside the gene matches: 7.

The gene calls are TRBV14 and TRBJ2-3; D gene uncertain. Germline V gene data show CDR1 as SGHDN and CDR2 as FVKESK. The length of the CDR3 is 14 residues. V lost 6 bases to trimming and J lost 6 bases, with 16 bases between them. The DNA for the CDR3 is TGTGCCAGCAGGCGAACGGCGACCGTTGATACGCAGTATTTT. Translating it yields CASRRTATVDTQYF.

This clonotype was picked up a small number of times. CDR3: CASSVAAGDWGTDTQYF. The CDR3 nucleotides read TGTGCCAGCAGCGTAGCAGCGGGGGATTGGGGAACAGATACGCAGTATTTT. The chain links TRBV9 to TRBJ2-3; 8 positions agree with TRBD2. J lost 3 bases, V lost 0 bases, and 9 bases had no gene match. The CDR3 has 17 amino acids. In germline, CDR1 is SGDLS, CDR2 YYNGEE.

The chain couples TRBV28 to TRBJ2-3, with 8 bases identical to TRBD2. Trimming cost V 7 bases and J 5 bases; bases outside gene matches: 8. CDR1 and CDR2 (germline): MDHEN, SYDVKM. The CDR3 spans 14 residues. The CDR3 region has the DNA TGTGCCAGCACCCAACCGGGACTAGAAGATACGCAGTATTTT. It codes for CASTQPGLEDTQYF.

The CDR3 region is CASSQAAVGVYEQYV. The DNA of the CDR3 is TGCGCCAGCAGCCAAGCCGCCGTAGGGGTGTACGAGCAGTACGTC. The chain joins TRBV4-1 to TRBJ2-7; perhaps TRBD1 as D (5 bases). This CDR3 spans 15 amino acids. Germline CDR1 MGHRA, CDR2 YSYEKL. V was pared by 1 base and J by 4 bases, with 14 bases between.

The V call is TRBV18, the J call TRBJ2-5, with D maybe TRBD1 (5 bases). The CDR3 is 14 amino acids. V lost 3 bases and J 5 bases, leaving 13 bases between the germline ends. CDR1 KGHSH and CDR2 LQKENI come from the germline V gene. The CDR3 sequence: CASSPRGSSETQYF. CDR3 bases: TGTGCCAGCTCACCTAGGGGTAGCAGCGAGACCCAGTACTTC. Based on the CDR3 plus reference TRBV18 and TRBJ2-5, the full variable domain is NAGVMQNPRHLVRRRGQEARLRCSPMKGHSHVYWYRQLPEEGLKFMVYLQKENIIDESGMPKERFSAEFPKEGPSILRIQQVVRGDSAAYFCASSPRGSSETQYFGPGTRLLVL.

This clonotype was seen only a few times. The V gene is TRBV6-5, the J gene TRBJ2-3; the D call may be TRBD1 or TRBD2 (6 bases each). This CDR3 has 16 residues. Trimming removed 0 bases from V and 1 base from J, with 11 bases in between. Germline-derived CDR1 and CDR2 are MNHEY and SVGAGI. The CDR3 region has the DNA TGTGCCAGCAGTTACTCGAGGGGGGCGGGCACAGATACGCAGTATTTT. Amino acid sequence: CASSYSRGAGTDTQYF.

This clonotype was detected a few times. The CDR3 sequence is CASIAGRNNSPLHF. The CDR3 DNA reads TGTGCCAGCATTGCCGGACGGAATAATTCACCCCTCCACTTT. The V call is TRBV12-3 or TRBV12-4, the J call TRBJ1-6; D gene uncertain. The CDR3 spans 14 residues. V was shortened by 7 bases and J by 5 bases, with 12 bases between the two germline ends.

J is TRBJ2-1 and V is TRBV14; 7 bases agree with TRBD1. The trim removed 8 bases at V and 8 bases at J, leaving 6 bases unmatched. This CDR3 comprises 12 residues. Germline V gene sequence: CDR1 SGHDN, CDR2 FVKESK. CDR3 nucleotide sequence: TGTGCCAGCGGGGACAGCCGGGATGAGCAGTTCTTC. Protein: CASGDSRDEQFF.

This clonotype was found a few times. The chain couples TRBV6-5 to TRBJ1-5, with 9 bases identical to TRBD1. CDR1 and CDR2 from the germline V gene are MNHEY and SVGAGI. This CDR3 contains 13 residues. V dropped 8 bases and J dropped 11; count of bases not matched to a gene: 10. The CDR3 DNA is TGTGCCAGCTCCCAAGGGACAGGGAGGGCCCAGCATTTT. It translates to CASSQGTGRAQHF.

This clonotype was observed a few times. The V gene is TRBV20-1, the J gene TRBJ1-2, with D uncertain. Germline V gene data show CDR1 as DFQATT and CDR2 as SNEGSKA (reference sequence). Trimming took 0 bases from V and 11 from J, leaving 13 bases between them. The CDR3 covers 12 residues. This CDR3 is CSARDQTGKYTF. The CDR3 DNA sequence: TGCAGTGCTAGAGATCAAACCGGAAAGTACACCTTC.

The CDR3 region is CASTRPGGKNIQYF. As DNA, the CDR3 is TGTGCCAGCACCAGGCCCGGAGGCAAAAACATTCAGTACTTC. The chain is built from TRBV2 and TRBJ2-4, with a weak D call TRBD2 (5 bases). V was pared by 7 bases and J by 3 bases, with 13 bases between. This CDR3 comprises 14 residues. CDR1 and CDR2 from the germline V gene are SNHLY and FYNNEI.

The chain links TRBV18 to TRBJ1-5; D is unresolved. CDR1 is KGHSH and CDR2 is LQKENI in the germline V gene. Between the trimmed V and J ends, which lost 3 bases and 0 bases, there was a span of 12 bases. The length of the CDR3 is 16 residues. The CDR3 here is CASSPGIRYSNQPQHF. CDR3 bases: TGTGCCAGCTCACCGGGGATACGCTATAGCAATCAGCCCCAGCATTTT.

This clonotype has ten or more counts. The CDR3 DNA reads TGTGCCAGCTCCAGGGGAAACGAGCAGTACTTC. Translating gives CASSRGNEQYF. The gene calls are TRBV27 and TRBJ2-7, with D perhaps TRBD1 (6 bases). Germline CDR1 and CDR2: MNHEY and SMNVEV (reference sequence). The V end was cut by 8 bases, the J end by 5 bases, with 10 bases between. The CDR3 covers 11 residues.

This clonotype was seen at least ten times. V and J are TRBV12-3 or TRBV12-4 and TRBJ2-2; no reliable D call. CDR3 length: 13 residues. The V end lost 5 bases, the J end lost 6 bases, and 10 bases lay between the germline ends. CDR3 coding DNA: TGTGCCAGCAGTCCCTATATCGCCGGGGAGCTGTTTTTT. It translates to CASSPYIAGELFF.

The chain couples TRBV21-1 to TRBJ1-1; the table's D call TRBD1 went unverified against the DNA. TRBV21-1 is a pseudogene. The CDR3 extends over 13 amino acids. For the CDR3, the DNA is TGTGCCAGCAGCACCCGGGGGGACGCTGAAGCTTTCTTT. Amino acids: CASSTRGDAEAFF.